The 9 T cell receptor beta chains listed next were all sequenced from one sample in a study of T cells expressing NK-cell markers (TCRdb year 2020). The library was obtained by 5' RACE. Data came from an Illumina HiSeq 2000. Reprocessed by TCRdb, the reads give a single entry per CDR3 protein sequence, without DNA. This sample's table carries 550,000 to 600,000 distinct CDR3 sequences. The biggest ten clones account for approximately 3.6% of the sample. The sequenced material came from blood T cells: a sorted CD56 or NKG2C T cell subset, CD4+ or CD8+ T cells, or bulk PBMC T cells (not recorded which). All receptors derive from a man between 18 and 29 years old in good health. Donor details come from another sample of the same person, matched by shared clones.

This sequence joins TRBV5-1 and TRBJ2-7; as DNA is missing, the TRBD1 call by TCRdb cannot be tested. This CDR3 is built from 15 residues. Looked up from germline, CDR1 is SGHRS and CDR2 is YFSETQ. The chain's CDR3 is CASSPDRGSTYEQYF.

The CDR3: CSVNRDSYNEQFF. The gene calls are TRBV29-1 and TRBJ2-1; checking the TCRdb D call of TRBD1 is not possible without DNA. The V gene's germline CDR1 is SQVTM and CDR2 ANQGSEA. The CDR3 sequence is 13 residues long.

The chain carries TRBV7-2 and TRBJ2-2; lacking DNA, the TRBD2 call made by TCRdb goes unchecked. The CDR3 is 15 residues long. The germline CDR1 and CDR2 sequences are SGHTA and FQGNSA. The CDR3 spells CASNWGRVEAGELFF.

The chain couples TRBV7-9 to TRBJ2-3. The CDR3 sequence is 17 residues long. The germline gives CDR1 SEHNR, CDR2 FQNEAQ (reference sequence). This CDR3 reads CASSSQPPRRGTDTQYF.

The gene calls are TRBV20-1 and TRBJ2-1; the D gene TCRdb calls, TRBD1, cannot be checked with no DNA. The germline gives CDR1 DFQATT, CDR2 SNEGSKA (reference sequence). The CDR3 totals 17 residues. This CDR3 reads CSANPPRGGSSYNEQFF.

The chain uses TRBV7-2 and TRBJ1-5; checking the TCRdb D call of TRBD1 is not possible without DNA. Per germline, CDR1 SGHTA and CDR2 FQGNSA. This CDR3 region has 14 residues. The CDR3 here is CASTPGTANQPQHF.

This sequence joins TRBV6-5 and TRBJ2-1; the TCRdb call, TRBD1, lacks DNA for checking. The CDR3 is 15 amino acids. CDR1 and CDR2 from the germline V gene are MNHEY and SVGAGI. The CDR3 here is CASSSIPGTVDEQFF.

This chain joins TRBV12-3 or TRBV12-4 and TRBJ2-2; TCRdb's D call, TRBD1, is unchecked because there is no DNA. The CDR3 extends over 12 amino acids. CDR3 amino acids: CASLTGTGELFF.

This rearrangement joins TRBV4-3 to TRBJ1-1. The germline V gene encodes CDR1 LGHNA and CDR2 YSLEER. The CDR3 has 14 residues. The CDR3 sequence is CASSPLAGNTEAFF.